This TCR beta chain derives from a study of blood T cell repertoires in COVID-19 (dated by TCRdb to the early 2020s). With regard to the full study: Samples from collaborators originated in the United States, Italy and Spain and spanned both the acute and convalescent phases of COVID-19. The material from the prospective study consisted of cDNA or gDNA derived from T cells, B-cell-depleted T cells, or PBMCs. The dataset comprised deeply sampled blood TCRbeta repertoires from subjects exposed to, actively infected with, or recovered from COVID-19. The repertoires were released in a freely available public database meant as a resource for research on the immune response to SARS-CoV-2. The samples were drawn from the first 160 participants of the ongoing ImmuneRACE study and from over a thousand subjects provided by 6 global collaborators. The sample metadata nearly always contained a de-identified subject ID, COVID-19 status, age in years and sex. HLA class I and class II types, where available, came from metadata supplied by the sample provider rather than from assay-based typing.

The germline V gene gives CDR1 as SGHRS and CDR2 as YFSETQ. Spanning cysteine to phenylalanine, the CDR3 consists of 18 amino acids. CDR3 DNA is the only sequence kept; it has 54 bases, read in frame from the first base. The V end gives up 4 bases and the J end 2 bases, leaving 10 bases in the junction not matched to a gene. Whole blood was collected in K2EDTA tubes by collaborating institutions according to the institutions' own protocols. For TCRbeta analysis, collaborators shipped samples as frozen whole blood, isolated PBMCs, or DNA extracted from either of those sample types. Comment on this clone: Its antigen is not yet known. Per-nucleotide qualities are absent, and no much larger clonotype sits a single base away.

Paper-wide results and their limitations: How much clinical and demographic metadata was included differed by source and by participant, and the metadata was provided uncurated.

TCRbeta CDR3 regions were amplified from genomic DNA using the immunoSEQ Assay, a bias-controlled multiplex PCR. Turning to the authors' computational methods: The number of nucleated cells in each sample was estimated from the amplification of reference gene primers within the assay. To quantify the absolute abundance of each unique TCRbeta CDR3 rearrangement, sequence reads were collapsed and filtered. For each sample, productive Simpson clonality was calculated as the square root of Simpson's diversity index across productive rearrangements. Drawn from immuneACCESS, this table holds only the in-frame rearrangements with V and J called that TCRdb kept. Clones are partly lost; checked studies trace under half to an unresolved V gene and leave the rest unexplained. V, J and clone size are taken as reported in that table, and D and trimming were inferred from the DNA itself. For this sample the table gives about 170,000 clones, of which over 80% were detected only once. Roughly 5% of the sample lies in the top ten.

This chain is built from TRBV5-1 and TRBJ2-3, and TRBD2 matches 13 of the central bases. Sequenced: peripheral blood. The TCR originated in a woman aged 50 to 60 with acute or convalescent COVID-19. In nucleotide form, the sequence is TGCGCCAGCAGCGGGGGACTAGCGGGGATCAGGTACACAGATACGCAGTATTTT. This is translated as CASSGGLAGIRYTDTQYF.